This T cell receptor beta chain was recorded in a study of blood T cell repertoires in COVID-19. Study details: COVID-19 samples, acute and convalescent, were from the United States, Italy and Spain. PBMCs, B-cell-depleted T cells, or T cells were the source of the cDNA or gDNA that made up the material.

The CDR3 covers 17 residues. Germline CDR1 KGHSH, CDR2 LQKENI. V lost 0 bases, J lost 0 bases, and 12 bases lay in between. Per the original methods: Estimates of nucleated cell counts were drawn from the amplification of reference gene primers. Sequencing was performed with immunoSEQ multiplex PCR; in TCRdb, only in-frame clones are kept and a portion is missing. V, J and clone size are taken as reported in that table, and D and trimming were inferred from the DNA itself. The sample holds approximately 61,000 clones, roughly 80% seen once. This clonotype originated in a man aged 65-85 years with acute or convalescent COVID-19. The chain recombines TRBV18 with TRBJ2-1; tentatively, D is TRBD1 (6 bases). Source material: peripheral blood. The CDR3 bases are TGTGCCAGCTCACCACCTGTACAGGGATTCTCCTACAATGAGCAGTTCTTC. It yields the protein CASSPPVQGFSYNEQFF.